This entry describes one T cell receptor (beta chain). The antigen is unknown. The data belong to a study of shared clonotypes between healthy human individuals. Study-wide results and caveats: Clonotypes which were not shared had lower generation probabilities than clonotypes that all four donors shared.

The CDR3 sequence is 14 residues long. Germline CDR1 is LNHDA and CDR2 is SQIVND (reference sequence). J was trimmed by 1 base and V by 9 bases; bases with no gene match: 8. Subsets obtained from CD4+ cells comprised CD45RA+ naive and CD45RA-negative memory cells. Deep level was the assay's run setting. The method was immunoSEQ multiplex PCR; TCRdb's version includes in-frame clones alone and lacks a portion of them. The sample lists 2 million to 2.5 million clones; just under 95% were seen once. The sequencing sample was made of naive CD4+ T cells from PBMCs. Subset of the sample: CD45RA+ positively selected. The origin of this receptor is a man aged 18 to 29 in good health. Some clones in this sample may be carry-over from other donors' samples. The chain joins TRBV19 to TRBJ1-2; 7 bases are a match to TRBD1. The CDR3 DNA follows: TGTGCCAGCAAAGTAACAGGGGATAACTATGGCTACACCTTC. Translated: CASKVTGDNYGYTF.